The 30 T cell receptor beta chains below come from one sample, sequenced in a study of blood T cells in healthy people across ages. Combining a sample-barcoded 5' primer with a J-beta primer mix, a second PCR ran for roughly 7 to 11 cycles. TCRdb called the 5' RACE reads again in MiXCR, with one record for every CDR3 protein. The sample lists some 1,800,000 distinct CDR3 sequences, roughly two fifths seen once, with about 21% in the top ten. Sequences were obtained from blood. The source is a human donor in good health.

The rearrangement links TRBV24-1 to TRBJ2-5; D possibly corresponds to TRBD1 (6 bases). This CDR3 has 15 residues. Germline assignment: CDR1 KGHDR and CDR2 SFDVKD. Trimming pared 6 bases from V and 4 bases from J, leaving 17 bases between. The CDR3 region has the DNA TGTGCCACCAGTTTCTCCGGGACAAATATAGAGACCCAGTACTTC. Amino acid sequence: CATSFSGTNIETQYF.

This clonotype was seen a few times. This chain uses TRBV5-1 with TRBJ2-3; D ambiguous. Germline-derived CDR1 and CDR2 are SGHRS and YFSETQ. The CDR3 sequence is 15 residues long. The V and J ends lost 0 bases and 2 bases respectively, with 10 bases between them. The CDR3 is CASSLVPAPTDTQYF. Here the CDR3 DNA reads TGCGCCAGCAGCTTGGTCCCAGCGCCCACAGATACGCAGTATTTT.

There are a few counts of this clonotype. The DNA of the CDR3 is TGCGCCAGCAGCGACCCTAGCGGGGACCCTAATGAGCAGTTCTTC. Amino acids: CASSDPSGDPNEQFF. The genes are TRBV5-1 and TRBJ2-1, with 9 nucleotides matching TRBD2. The germline V gene encodes CDR1 SGHRS and CDR2 YFSETQ. The CDR3 consists of 15 residues. Trimming removed 4 bases from V and 7 bases from J; junction bases left unmatched: 9.

Regarding this clonotype: The germline gene is not matched at one end of the junction; a read error may be the cause. The V call is TRBV4-2, the J call TRBJ1-6, with a tentative D call TRBD1 (5 bases). Germline loops: CDR1 LGHNA, CDR2 YNFKEQ. There are 17 residues in the CDR3. DNA for the CDR3: TGTGCCAGCAGCCTAGCCCGGGGCGAGGCCTACAATTCACCCCTCCACTTT. Translating gives CASSLARGEAYNSPLHF.

This clonotype was recorded a few times. The chain has TRBV12-3 or TRBV12-4 and TRBJ2-7; D gene unclear. Trimming took off 4 bases at V and 4 bases at J, with 14 bases between the two ends. CDR3 length: 14 amino acids. This CDR3 reads CASSSWARGYEQYF. The CDR3 nucleotides are TGTGCCAGCAGTTCCTGGGCTAGAGGATACGAGCAGTACTTC.

The genes are TRBV12-3 or TRBV12-4 and TRBJ2-4; TRBD2 agrees at 11 bases. The J call may be in error: the DNA end matches TRBJ2-7 better. This CDR3 contains 16 residues. The CDR3 DNA follows: TGTGCCAGCAGTTTTCCTAGCGGGGGGACTACCTACGAGCAGTACTTC. The encoded protein is CASSFPSGGTTYEQYF.

The CDR3 DNA is TGTGCCAGCAGCTTGGATCTGGCGAGAGGGGTTGGGAATCAGCCCCAGCATTTT. Its protein product is CASSLDLARGVGNQPQHF. The gene calls are TRBV5-6 and TRBJ1-5; D may be TRBD1 (5 bases). CDR1 and CDR2 (germline): SGHDT, YYEEEE. The CDR3 extends over 18 amino acids. Trimming took off 0 bases at V and 4 bases at J, with 20 bases between the two ends.

This clonotype was found a few times. The V gene is TRBV28, the J gene TRBJ2-3; no clear D gene. V was shortened by 3 bases and J by 2 bases, with 9 bases between the two germline ends. This CDR3 spans 14 amino acids. Germline V CDR1 and CDR2: MDHEN, SYDVKM. The CDR3 DNA reads as TGTGCCAGCAGTTTTGCCAGAGACACAGATACGCAGTATTTT. This encodes CASSFARDTDTQYF. Together with reference TRBV28 and TRBJ2-3, the CDR3 gives the full variable domain: DVKVTQSSRYLVKRTGEKVFLECVQDMDHENMFWYRQDPGLGLRLIYFSYDVKMKEKGDIPEGYSVSREKKERFSLILESASTNQTSMYLCASSFARDTDTQYFGPGTRLTVL.

This sequence joins TRBV7-2 and TRBJ1-5; 7 nucleotides match TRBD1. After removal of 7 bases from V and 8 bases from J, the junction contained 8 bases not matched to a gene. Germline assignment: CDR1 SGHTA and CDR2 FQGNSA. The CDR3 is 13 residues long. CDR3 sequence (DNA): TGTGCCAGCACCCTGGGGACAGATAAGCCCCAGCATTTT. Translated: CASTLGTDKPQHF. The full variable domain, in which reference TRBV7-2 and TRBJ1-5 provide the parts outside the CDR3, is GAGVSQSPSNKVTEKGKDVELRCDPISGHTALYWYRQSLGQGLEFLIYFQGNSAPDKSGLPSDRFSAERTGGSVSTLTIQRTQQEDSAVYLCASTLGTDKPQHFGDGTRLSIL.

This clonotype was counted once. This sequence joins TRBV7-2 and TRBJ2-1, with D perhaps TRBD1 (5 bases). The germline CDR1 and CDR2 sequences are SGHTA and FQGNSA. The CDR3 contains 13 residues. The ends were cut back, 4 bases at V and 8 bases at J, with 12 bases in the middle. CDR3 amino acids: CASSSLRVHEQFF. CDR3 nucleotide sequence: TGTGCCAGCAGCTCACTCAGGGTCCATGAGCAGTTCTTC. The full variable domain, in which reference TRBV7-2 and TRBJ2-1 provide the parts outside the CDR3, is GAGVSQSPSNKVTEKGKDVELRCDPISGHTALYWYRQSLGQGLEFLIYFQGNSAPDKSGLPSDRFSAERTGGSVSTLTIQRTQQEDSAVYLCASSSLRVHEQFFGPGTRLTVL.

V is TRBV4-1 and J is TRBJ2-4; 11 bases agree with TRBD2. Gene TRBJ2-7 matches the end of the DNA better, so the J call may be wrong. The CDR3 runs 16 residues. The germline CDR1 and CDR2 sequences are MGHRA and YSYEKL. The CDR3 spells CASSPAGLAVSGEQYF. The CDR3 region has the DNA TGCGCCAGCAGCCCAGCGGGACTAGCGGTCTCTGGCGAGCAGTACTTC.

The chain links TRBV7-2 to TRBJ2-1; 9 positions agree with TRBD2. The CDR3 sequence is 14 residues long. Germline-derived CDR1 and CDR2 are SGHTA and FQGNSA. The V and J ends lost 2 bases and 13 bases, in that order; junction bases with no gene match: 9. CDR3 DNA: TGTGCCAGCAGCTTAAGTAGTAGCGGGGGACCTCAGTTCTTC. This sequence encodes CASSLSSSGGPQFF.

This sequence joins TRBV10-2 and TRBJ2-1; 7 bases are a match to TRBD1. CDR3 length: 14 amino acids. V lost 6 bases and J lost 5; bases outside the gene matches: 7. The germline gives CDR1 WSHSY, CDR2 SAAADI. CDR3 sequence (DNA): TGCGCCAGCAGAAGACAGGGAGCTAACAATGAGCAGTTCTTC. The encoded protein is CASRRQGANNEQFF.

This clonotype was recorded many times. A read error may account for a junction end that differs from germline. CDR3 amino acids: CSGEQHNEQFF. The CDR3 region has the DNA TGCAGCGGTGAACAGCACAATGAGCAGTTCTTC. The chain recombines TRBV29-1 with TRBJ2-1; no clear D. From germline, CDR1 is SQVTM and CDR2 ANQGSEA. The CDR3 is 11 amino acids.

The CDR3 spells CASSPHTGGGYEQYF. CDR3 DNA sequence: TGTGCCAGCAGCCCCCACACAGGGGGCGGCTACGAGCAGTACTTC. This chain uses TRBV9 with TRBJ2-7, with 9 nucleotides matching TRBD1. This CDR3 region has 15 residues. CDR1 is SGDLS and CDR2 is YYNGEE in the germline V gene. V lost 4 bases to trimming and J lost 3 bases; unmatched junction nucleotides: 8.

V is TRBV7-9 and J is TRBJ1-5; D is ambiguous. CDR3 size: 15 residues. Trimming took off 4 bases at V and 2 bases at J, with 12 bases between the two ends. CDR1 is SEHNR and CDR2 is FQNEAQ in the germline V gene (reference sequence). CDR3 in amino acids: CASSSNDIRNQPQHF. The CDR3 coding sequence is TGTGCCAGCAGCTCGAACGACATCCGCAATCAGCCCCAGCATTTT.

This clonotype was observed a handful of times. Compared with germline, one end of the junction differs, possibly owing to a read error. V and J are TRBV6-5 and TRBJ1-4, with D possibly TRBD1 on 5 matching bases. The CDR3 is 14 amino acids. Germline lookup yields CDR1 MNHEY and CDR2 SVGAGI. The chain's CDR3 is CAGSYVQGYEKLFF. For the CDR3, the DNA is TGTGCCGGCAGTTACGTCCAGGGATACGAAAAACTGTTTTTT.

As for this clonotype: A much more abundant neighbour one base away suggests this may be a read error. The rearrangement links TRBV28 to TRBJ1-1; the match to TRBD1 covers 7 bases. The germline gives CDR1 MDHEN, CDR2 SYDVKM. CDR3 size: 12 residues. The CDR3, as DNA: TGTGTCAGCAGTTTACAGGGGAGGAGAGCTTTCTTT. Amino acid sequence: CVSSLQGRRAFF.

In this sample, this clonotype turned up a few times. The J gene is TRBJ2-4, the V gene TRBV18, with D tentatively TRBD2 (5 bases). The closer fit of TRBJ2-7 to the DNA end suggests the J call may be wrong. CDR1 KGHSH and CDR2 LQKENI come from the germline V gene. The CDR3 covers 13 residues. The CDR3 sequence: CASSPRSGSEQYF. CDR3 DNA: TGTGCCAGCTCACCAAGATCGGGATCCGAGCAGTACTTC.

With respect to this clonotype: Compared with germline, one end of the junction differs, possibly owing to a read error. This rearrangement joins TRBV11-2 to TRBJ2-7, with a weak D call TRBD1 (6 bases). The germline V gene encodes CDR1 SGHAT and CDR2 FQNNGV. CDR3 length: 17 residues. This chain's CDR3 is CTSSLGGNRDIPYEQYF. CDR3 sequence (DNA): TGTACCAGCAGCTTAGGGGGAAACCGGGACATTCCCTACGAGCAGTACTTC.

The table lists this clonotype with a count of one. The chain recombines TRBV6-2 or TRBV6-3 with TRBJ1-1; weak D call: TRBD1 (5 bases). Looked up from germline, CDR1 is MNHEY and CDR2 is SVGEGT. This CDR3 contains 13 residues. With 7 bases removed from V and 7 bases from J, the gap between germline ends came to 16 bases. CDR3: CASTQGRVGEAFF. The CDR3 bases are TGTGCCAGCACTCAGGGCCGAGTTGGTGAAGCTTTCTTT.

The V and J genes are TRBV6-2 or TRBV6-3 and TRBJ1-1, with D possibly TRBD1 on 6 matching bases. Trimming left V 2 bases short and J 6 bases short, with 16 bases between. The CDR3 spans 15 residues. CDR1 is MNHEY, CDR2 SVGEGT, per germline. Here the CDR3 reads CASSYAPLQGPEAFF. In DNA form, the CDR3 reads TGTGCCAGCAGTTACGCCCCCTTACAGGGCCCTGAAGCTTTCTTT.

This clonotype came up a few times. V usage is TRBV20-1 and J usage is TRBJ2-7; 14 bases are shared with TRBD2. This CDR3 is 16 amino acids long. With 3 bases clipped from V and 10 bases from J, the junction kept 14 bases outside the gene matches. Germline-derived CDR1 and CDR2 are DFQATT and SNEGSKA (reference sequence). CDR3 region: CSASLGLAGDRALQYF. CDR3 DNA sequence: TGCAGTGCTAGTTTGGGACTAGCGGGGGACCGAGCGTTACAGTACTTC.

This clonotype was picked up many times. The V call is TRBV4-3, the J call TRBJ2-7; no firm D call. This CDR3 region has 15 residues. V lost 0 bases and J 2 bases, leaving 11 bases between the germline ends. Germline-derived CDR1 and CDR2 are LGHNA and YSLEER. CDR3 region: CASSQDLAVPYEQYF. In DNA, the CDR3 is TGCGCCAGCAGCCAAGATTTGGCGGTCCCCTACGAGCAGTACTTC.

This clonotype showed up just a few times. V and J are TRBV12-3 or TRBV12-4 and TRBJ1-6, with D unclear. There are 15 residues in the CDR3. Between the trimmed V and J ends, which lost 5 bases and 5 bases, there was a span of 13 bases. In nucleotides, the CDR3 is TGTGCCAGCAGTCCCGCGGCAGAGAATAATTCACCCCTCCACTTT. Amino acids: CASSPAAENNSPLHF.

This clonotype was observed a single time. The rearrangement uses TRBV20-1 and TRBJ1-1, with D perhaps TRBD1 (6 bases). With 6 bases removed from V and 1 base from J, the gap between germline ends came to 18 bases. The CDR3 covers 15 residues. In germline, CDR1 is DFQATT, CDR2 SNEGSKA (reference sequence). This CDR3 reads CSATPGTYRNTEAFF. The CDR3 bases are TGCAGTGCCACACCCGGGACATACAGGAACACTGAAGCTTTCTTT.

This rearrangement joins TRBV4-3 to TRBJ2-3; D is perhaps TRBD1 (6 bases). CDR1 is LGHNA and CDR2 is YSLEER in the germline V gene. Trimming left V 0 bases short and J 2 bases short, with 15 bases between. The CDR3 contains 17 residues. Written as DNA, the CDR3 is TGCGCCAGCAGCCAAGAATTTCAGGGGAGATACACAGATACGCAGTATTTT. Translation: CASSQEFQGRYTDTQYF.

The V and J genes are TRBV6-5 and TRBJ1-6; D unclear. The V gene's germline CDR1 is MNHEY and CDR2 SVGAGI. CDR3 length: 13 amino acids. V lost 7 bases and J lost 4, with 8 bases in between. As DNA, the CDR3 is TGTGCCAGCAAGCTAGGTTATAATTCACCCCTCCACTTT. Protein product: CASKLGYNSPLHF.

The V call is TRBV29-1, the J call TRBJ2-7; maybe TRBD1 (7 bases). The CDR3 consists of 15 residues. V dropped 3 bases and J dropped 6 bases, with 21 bases sitting between them. CDR1 SQVTM and CDR2 ANQGSEA come from the germline V gene. The CDR3 spells CSVDRLWQGGSEQYF. The CDR3, as DNA: TGCAGCGTTGATCGTCTTTGGCAGGGGGGAAGCGAGCAGTACTTC.

V is TRBV24-1 and J is TRBJ2-3, with TRBD1 identical over 9 bases. V trimming: 9 bases; J trimming: 7 bases; junction bases outside the gene matches: 16. This CDR3 is built from 16 residues. Germline V gives CDR1 KGHDR, CDR2 SFDVKD. CDR3 sequence (DNA): TGTGCCACCGGGACTTCGGACAGGGGAACGGAGAATACGCAGTATTTT. It encodes CATGTSDRGTENTQYF.